This TCR beta chain was recovered during a study of T cells in Graves' hyperthyroidism and ophthalmopathy. Amplification of TCR beta CDR3 regions was performed using RNA transcripts as template. RT-PCR in the first round (using the HTBI primer set) targeted the TCR CDR3. MiXCR, applied by TCRdb to the multiplex PCR reads, yields one record per CDR3 protein. This table holds over 500,000 distinct CDR3 sequences, about 45% found once. CDR3 length: 16 residues. CDR1 DFQATT and CDR2 SNEGSKA come from the germline V gene (reference sequence). The germline V and J ends were trimmed by 1 base and 0 bases, with 15 bases remaining between them.

The clonotype comes from an adult woman with Graves' disease, either hyperthyroidism or ophthalmopathy (not recorded which). The sequenced sample consisted of peripheral blood or thyroid tissue (not recorded which). The rearrangement joins TRBV20-1 to TRBJ1-2; D call uncertain. The CDR3 here is CSARASGGIANYGYTF. CDR3 sequence (DNA): TGCAGTGCTAGAGCCTCTGGCGGTATAGCTAACTATGGCTACACCTTC.